Listed below are T cell receptor beta chains from one sample, sequenced in a study of PD-L1 blockade in urothelial cancer. Profiling relied on immunoSEQ multiplex PCR, and the TCRdb table lists in-frame clones only, not all of them. The repertoire holds over 45,000 clones, with just over 85% as singletons. The sequencing here drew on PBMCs, taken around atezolizumab (anti-PD-L1) treatment. The receptors come from a man over 45 with urothelial cancer. CDR3s include the opening cysteine and the closing phenylalanine or tryptophan. D genes are given only for firm matches. Expanded clones get a size class; other rows say once, few or many, or leave the size out.

D: NA
V: TRBV7-8
size: NA
J: TRBJ1-5
CDR3: CASSLEARGSNQPQHF
DNA: TGTGCCAGCAGCTTAGAGGCCAGGGGAAGCAATCAGCCCCAGCATTTT

D: NA
V: TRBV5-1
size: NA
J: TRBJ1-4
CDR3: CASSRGGANEKLFF
DNA: TGCGCCAGCAGCCGAGGGGGGGCTAATGAAAAACTGTTTTTT

D: NA
V: TRBV18
size: once
J: TRBJ2-6
CDR3: CASSPVQAGANVLTF
DNA: TGTGCCAGCTCACCCGTCCAGGCTGGGGCCAACGTCCTGACTTTC

D: NA
V: TRBV15
size: NA
J: TRBJ2-1
CDR3: CATSRDPGLERVHNEQFF
DNA: TGTGCCACCAGCAGAGATCCGGGTTTAGAGCGGGTTCATAATGAGCAGTTCTTC

D: NA
V: TRBV5-1
size: NA
J: TRBJ2-2
CDR3: CASSLQGSGELFF
DNA: TGCGCCAGCAGCTTACAGGGAAGCGGGGAGCTGTTTTTT

D: TRBD1
V: TRBV9
size: few
J: TRBJ1-1
CDR3: CASSVEGAIGTAEAFF
DNA: TGTGCCAGCAGCGTAGAGGGGGCGATTGGGACAGCTGAAGCTTTCTTT

D: TRBD1
V: TRBV28
size: few
J: TRBJ1-2
CDR3: CASSVYTGDYGYTF
DNA: TGTGCCAGCAGCGTATATACAGGGGACTATGGCTACACCTTC

D: NA
V: TRBV5-6
size: few
J: TRBJ2-3
CDR3: CASSSDYRDTQYF
DNA: TGTGCCAGCAGCTCGGACTATCGAGATACGCAGTATTTT

D: NA
V: TRBV6-5
size: NA
J: TRBJ2-7
CDR3: CASSYSVGVQYF
DNA: TGTGCCAGCAGTTACTCGGTCGGGGTTCAGTACTTC

D: TRBD2
V: TRBV7-3
size: NA
J: TRBJ2-1
CDR3: CASSPFGGSLAGGGAYNEQFF
DNA: TGTGCCAGCAGCCCCTTCGGGGGGTCGCTAGCGGGAGGAGGGGCTTACAATGAGCAGTTCTTC